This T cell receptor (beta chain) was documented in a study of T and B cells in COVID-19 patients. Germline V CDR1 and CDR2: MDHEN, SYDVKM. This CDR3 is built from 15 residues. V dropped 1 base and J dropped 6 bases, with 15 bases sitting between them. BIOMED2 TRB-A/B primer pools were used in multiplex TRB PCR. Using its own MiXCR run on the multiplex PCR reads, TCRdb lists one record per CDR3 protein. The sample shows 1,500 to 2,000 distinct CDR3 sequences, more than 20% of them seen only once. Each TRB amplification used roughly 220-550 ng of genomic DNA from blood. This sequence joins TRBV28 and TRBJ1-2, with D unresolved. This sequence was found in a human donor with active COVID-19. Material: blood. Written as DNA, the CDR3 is TGTGCCAGCAGTTTATCCCCGGGAGGGAGGGATGGCTACACCTTC. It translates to CASSLSPGGRDGYTF.